A selection of T cell receptor beta chains follows, all from one sample in a study of long-term antiretroviral therapy in people with HIV. The table came from immunoSEQ multiplex PCR; TCRdb's copy has only in-frame clones and leaves some out. The sample lists tens of thousands of clones; roughly nine tenths were seen once. The starting material was unsorted PBMCs, obtained 0.1 years before starting antiretroviral therapy. All receptors derive from a woman aged 50 to 60 with HIV. The conserved cysteine and the conserved F or W are not part of the CDR3 here. Each record gives: D gene, V gene, CDR3 protein. A D gene is named only where the DNA matches it firmly.

- TRBV30 AWREALNTEAF
- TRBV6-1 ASSVPTDSNTEAF
TRBD1 TRBV11-2 ASSLGQGFNSPLH
- TRBV2 ASGRGLDNEQF
TRBD1 TRBV18 ASSWGTAETQY
- TRBV7-2 ASSSGTRSEKLF
- TRBV4-1 ASSQAQNSPLH
- TRBV7-2 ASSQAGGFAEAF
TRBD1 TRBV5-4 ASRAGTGYNGYT
TRBD1 TRBV5-1 ASSSWDSYNEQF
TRBD2 TRBV7-3 ASSLSGGGAYNEQF
TRBD1 TRBV5-1 ASSLATGGAGGTEAF
- TRBV7-9 ASSPPDLNAYEQY
- TRBV5-1 ASSLLTVGNMDEQF
- TRBV7-2 ASSFSGGYGYT
TRBD1 TRBV7-6 ASSLVGQGSNMNTEAF
TRBD2 TRBV5-8 ASSPGTSGDQETQY
TRBD2 TRBV5-1 ASSSSGGPTNTGELF
TRBD2 TRBV4-2 ASSQGTSGGVYEQY
- TRBV5-8 ASSPIGGRAEAF
- TRBV6-1 ASSGISGKSNQPQH
- TRBV4-2 ASSQVGVSSGANVLT
- TRBV4-3 ASSQEDRGTYEQY
TRBD1 TRBV30 AWTSGTGGLGYT
TRBD1 TRBV6-1 ASSELGQTNSPLH
TRBD2 TRBV30 AWSPVGGGAIQTQY
TRBD1 TRBV15 ATSGLQGADEKLF
- TRBV20-1 TPRDYGYT
- TRBV10-3 AISDGEETQY
- TRBV18 ASSPGPGDTEAF
TRBD1 TRBV7-8 ASSLPDREAF
- TRBV4-3 ASSQEGGLGGEKLF
- TRBV7-9 ASSPRSYSEKLF
- TRBV7-9 ASSGWDRQTSGYT
TRBD1 TRBV5-1 ASSSAGTGSIVGDYGYT
- TRBV14 ASSQEGGGTEAF
- TRBV7-2 ASSLGGSDSYEQY
- TRBV7-2 ASSSTSHNEQF
- TRBV4-2 ASSQDPVAETGELF
- TRBV7-2 ASSLVPAATGELF
TRBD1 TRBV7-3 ASSPNNRGTGNTIY
- TRBV7-9 ASSMGGMGKLF
- TRBV15 ATSRASRPGELF
- TRBV7-9 ASSKRTDNTEAF
- TRBV5-1 ASSLVPGSGETQY
TRBD2 TRBV10-2 ASSAGLANGELF
TRBD1 TRBV29-1 SAGTGADYGYT
- TRBV5-1 ASSLWENYGYT
- TRBV7-9 ASSSGFYEQY
- TRBV6-5 ASKAGPDTQY
- TRBV2 ASSEGRSNYGYT
- TRBV11-1 ASSLATGGSPLH
- TRBV7-7 ASSLAQVGEQF
- TRBV7-3 ASSLLATRLIAGELF
- TRBV5-1 ASRRRLELAGELF
TRBD1 TRBV5-1 ASSREGQGPHNEQF